This record concerns one T cell receptor (beta chain) sequence. V was shortened by 5 bases and J by 5 bases, with 18 bases between the two germline ends. The germline V gene encodes CDR1 MDHEN and CDR2 SYDVKM. The CDR3 totals 15 residues. The sample belongs to a study of blood T cell repertoires in COVID-19. Across the whole study: Samples came from the United States, Italy and Spain, spanning acute and convalescent COVID-19. PBMCs, B-cell-depleted T cells, or T cells provided the cDNA or gDNA that made up the material.

Authors' analysis steps: Amplification with reference gene primers provided the estimates of nucleated cell counts. Assay used: immunoSEQ multiplex PCR; TCRdb lists only in-frame clones, some missing. That table furnishes V, J and clone size, whereas the DNA furnished D and trimming. The table has about 130,000 clones, approximately 89% seen once. This receptor was identified in a man aged 45-60 years with acute or convalescent COVID-19. The sequenced sample consisted of peripheral blood. The chain links TRBV28 to TRBJ1-2; D is undetermined. The CDR3 protein is CASSPRILEDYGYTF. For the CDR3, the DNA is TGTGCCAGCAGTCCCCGGATCCTAGAAGATTATGGCTACACCTTC.